One and the same sample provided the 9 T cell receptor beta chains below, sequenced in a study of tumor T cells in aggressive B-cell lymphoma. Sequencing used immunoSEQ multiplex PCR; TCRdb keeps in-frame clones, though not all of them. Of about 850 clones listed, over 85% are singletons. Sequencing was performed on tumor tissue. These receptors all stem from an adult with diffuse large B cell lymphoma.

The V call is TRBV1, the J call TRBJ1-2. TRBV1 is a documented pseudogene. The CDR3 is 16 amino acids. The CDR3 is CTSRVEVVRKTYGYTF. The CDR3 nucleotides read TGCACCAGCAGGGTTGAGGTTGTGCGAAAGACCTATGGCTACACCTTC.

The sample holds a few counts of this clone. This rearrangement joins TRBV29-1 to TRBJ2-3; the D gene is possibly TRBD2 (6 bases). CDR1 and CDR2 (germline): SQVTM, ANQGSEA. V was pared by 4 bases and J by 2 bases, with 13 bases between. This CDR3 has 14 amino acids. The CDR3 sequence: CSVAGGEITDTQYF. CDR3 nucleotide sequence: TGCAGCGTTGCGGGCGGGGAGATCACAGATACGCAGTATTTT.

The chain links TRBV28 to TRBJ2-3; the match to TRBD2 covers 9 bases. CDR3 length equals 15 residues. Germline V gene lookup returns CDR1 MDHEN and CDR2 SYDVKM. V lost 10 bases and J lost 2; bases outside the gene matches: 10. For the CDR3, the DNA is TGTGCCACCATCGGTCTAGCGGGGCACACAGATACGCAGTATTTT. Its protein product is CATIGLAGHTDTQYF.

The V call is TRBV4-3, the J call TRBJ2-3; D may be TRBD2 (5 bases). CDR1 is LGHNA, CDR2 YSLEER, per germline. CDR3 length: 15 amino acids. V was cut by 5 bases and J by 5 bases, with 17 bases left in between. The CDR3 coding sequence is TGCGCCAGCAGCTCCCGGGAAAGAGGCATAGATACGCAGTATTTT. This translates into CASSSRERGIDTQYF.

The chain recombines TRBV7-9 with TRBJ1-1, with D perhaps matching TRBD1 (6 bases). Trimming stripped 1 base from V and 7 bases from J, with 16 bases between. Per germline, CDR1 SEHNR and CDR2 FQNEAQ (reference sequence). This CDR3 has 15 amino acids. CDR3 bases: TGTGCCAGCAGCTTAGGATCCACAGGGTTGGATGAAGCTTTCTTT. It translates to CASSLGSTGLDEAFF.

The chain carries TRBV5-1 and TRBJ2-3, with 10 nucleotides matching TRBD1. CDR1 is SGHRS, CDR2 YFSETQ, per germline. V trimming: 5 bases; J trimming: 4 bases; junction bases outside the gene matches: 1. CDR3 length equals 13 residues. The CDR3 bases are TGCGCCAGCAGGACAGGGGGCGCAGATACGCAGTATTTT. Translated: CASRTGGADTQYF. Drawing the rest from reference TRBV5-1 and TRBJ2-3, the complete variable domain is KAGVTQTPRYLIKTRGQQVTLSCSPISGHRSVSWYQQTPGQGLQFLFEYFSETQRNKGNFPGRFSGRQFSNSRSEMNVSTLELGDSALYLCASRTGGADTQYFGPGTRLTVL.

The chain employs TRBV5-1 and TRBJ1-5; the D is unclear. Germline CDR1 and CDR2: SGHRS and YFSETQ. V was cut by 0 bases and J by 4 bases, with 5 bases left in between. The CDR3 length is 13 residues. Here the CDR3 reads CASSLAENQPQHF. The DNA of the CDR3 is TGCGCCAGCAGCTTGGCAGAAAATCAGCCCCAGCATTTT.

This rearrangement joins TRBV7-6 to TRBJ1-6, with D possibly being TRBD1 (6 bases). The CDR3 is 16 residues long. CDR1 SGHVS and CDR2 FNYEAQ come from the germline V gene. Trimming cost V 1 base and J 7 bases, with 14 bases left between them. In DNA, the CDR3 is TGTGCCAGCAGCTTAGTACAGGGCTATAACAATTCACCCCTCCACTTT. Translated, it gives CASSLVQGYNNSPLHF.

The chain is built from TRBV18 and TRBJ2-7; no firm D call. The germline CDR1 and CDR2 sequences are KGHSH and LQKENI. The V and J ends lost 4 bases and 0 bases respectively, with 4 bases between them. The CDR3 consists of 12 residues. This chain's CDR3 is CASSLSSYEQYF. In DNA form, the CDR3 reads TGTGCCAGCTCACTGAGCTCCTACGAGCAGTACTTC.